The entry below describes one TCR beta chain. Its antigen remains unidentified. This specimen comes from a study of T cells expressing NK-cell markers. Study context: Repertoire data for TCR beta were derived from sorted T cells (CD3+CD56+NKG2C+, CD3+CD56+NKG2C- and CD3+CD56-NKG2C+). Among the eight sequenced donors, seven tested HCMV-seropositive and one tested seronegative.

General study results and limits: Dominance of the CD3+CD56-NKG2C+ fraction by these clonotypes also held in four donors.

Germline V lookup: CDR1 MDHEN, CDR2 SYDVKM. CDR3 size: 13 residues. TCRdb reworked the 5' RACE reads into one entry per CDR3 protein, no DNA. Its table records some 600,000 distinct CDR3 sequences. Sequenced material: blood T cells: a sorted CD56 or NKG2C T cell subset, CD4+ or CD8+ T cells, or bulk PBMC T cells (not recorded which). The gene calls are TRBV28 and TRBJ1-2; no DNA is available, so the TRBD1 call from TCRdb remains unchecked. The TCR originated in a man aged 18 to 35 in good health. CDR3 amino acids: CASTSGDVYGYTF.